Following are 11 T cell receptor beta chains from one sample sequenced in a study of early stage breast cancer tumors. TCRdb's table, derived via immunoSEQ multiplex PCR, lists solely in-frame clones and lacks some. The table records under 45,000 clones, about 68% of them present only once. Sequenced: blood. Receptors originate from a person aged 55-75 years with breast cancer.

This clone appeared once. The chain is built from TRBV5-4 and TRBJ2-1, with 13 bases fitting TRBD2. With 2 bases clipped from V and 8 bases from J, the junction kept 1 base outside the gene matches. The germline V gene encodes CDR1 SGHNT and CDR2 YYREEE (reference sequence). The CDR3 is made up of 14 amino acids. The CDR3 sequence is CASSLTSGRDEQFF. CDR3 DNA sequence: TGTGCCAGCAGCTTAACTAGCGGGAGGGATGAGCAGTTCTTC.

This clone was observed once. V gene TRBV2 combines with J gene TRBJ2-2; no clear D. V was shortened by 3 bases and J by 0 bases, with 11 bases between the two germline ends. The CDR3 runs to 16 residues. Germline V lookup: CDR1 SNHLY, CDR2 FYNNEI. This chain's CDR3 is CASSDKGFANTGELFF. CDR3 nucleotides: TGTGCCAGCAGTGATAAAGGTTTCGCGAACACCGGGGAGCTGTTTTTT.

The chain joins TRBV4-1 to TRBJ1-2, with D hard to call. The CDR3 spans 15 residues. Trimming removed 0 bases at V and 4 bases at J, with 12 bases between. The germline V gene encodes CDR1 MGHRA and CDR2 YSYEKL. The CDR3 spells CASSQDSLPSYGYTF. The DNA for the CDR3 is TGCGCCAGCAGCCAAGACTCACTACCTTCCTATGGCTACACCTTC.

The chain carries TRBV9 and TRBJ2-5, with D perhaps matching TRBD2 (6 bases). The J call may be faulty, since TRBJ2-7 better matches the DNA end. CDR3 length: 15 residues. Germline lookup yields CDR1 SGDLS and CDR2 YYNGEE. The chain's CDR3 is CASSVGGEGRTEQYF. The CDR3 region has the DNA TGTGCCAGCAGCGTAGGCGGGGAAGGGAGGACCGAGCAGTACTTC.

DNA of the CDR3: TGCAGCGCCCGAGGGACTGAAGCTTTCTTT. This sequence encodes CSARGTEAFF. The chain employs TRBV29-1 and TRBJ1-1; D not resolved. The CDR3 spans 10 residues. The V gene lost 7 bases and the J gene lost 5 bases, with 8 bases spanning the gap. Looked up from germline, CDR1 is SQVTM and CDR2 is ANQGSEA.

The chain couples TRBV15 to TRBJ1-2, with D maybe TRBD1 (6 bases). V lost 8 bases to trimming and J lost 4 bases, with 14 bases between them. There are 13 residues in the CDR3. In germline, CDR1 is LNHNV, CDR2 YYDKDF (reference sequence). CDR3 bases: TGTGCCACCCGAGAGACAGGTTCCTATGGCTACACCTTC. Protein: CATRETGSYGYTF. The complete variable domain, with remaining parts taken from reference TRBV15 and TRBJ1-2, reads DAMVIQNPRYQVTQFGKPVTLSCSQTLNHNVMYWYQQKSSQAPKLLFHYYDKDFNNEADTPDNFQSRRPNTSFCFLDIRSPGLGDTAMYLCATRETGSYGYTFGSGTRLTVV.

The CDR3 coding sequence is TGTGCCAGCAGTGTAGGAGATACGCAGTATTTT. Its protein product is CASSVGDTQYF. The chain combines TRBV2 with TRBJ2-3; D is uncertain. Germline CDR1 reads SNHLY; CDR2 reads FYNNEI. Trimming removed 4 bases at V and 5 bases at J, with 4 bases between. CDR3 length: 11 amino acids.

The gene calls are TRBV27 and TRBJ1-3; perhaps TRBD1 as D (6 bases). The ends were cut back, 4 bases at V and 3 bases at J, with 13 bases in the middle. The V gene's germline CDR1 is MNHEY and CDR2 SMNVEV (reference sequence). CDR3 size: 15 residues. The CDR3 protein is CASSSQGYFGNTIYF. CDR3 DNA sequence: TGTGCCAGCAGTTCGCAGGGGTATTTTGGAAACACCATATATTTT.

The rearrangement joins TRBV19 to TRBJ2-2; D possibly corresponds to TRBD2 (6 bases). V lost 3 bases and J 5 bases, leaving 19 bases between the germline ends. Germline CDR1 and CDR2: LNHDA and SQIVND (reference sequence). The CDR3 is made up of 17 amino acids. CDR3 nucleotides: TGTGCCAGTAGTATTGCAGCGCGGAGGGAGAGAACCGGGGAGCTGTTTTTT. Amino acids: CASSIAARRERTGELFF.

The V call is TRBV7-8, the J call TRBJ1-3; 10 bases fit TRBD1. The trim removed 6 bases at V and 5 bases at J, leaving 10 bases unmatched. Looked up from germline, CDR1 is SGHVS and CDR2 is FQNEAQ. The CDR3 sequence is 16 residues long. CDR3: CASSFGQGVGRNTIYF. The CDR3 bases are TGTGCCAGCAGTTTCGGACAGGGGGTAGGAAGAAACACCATATATTTT.

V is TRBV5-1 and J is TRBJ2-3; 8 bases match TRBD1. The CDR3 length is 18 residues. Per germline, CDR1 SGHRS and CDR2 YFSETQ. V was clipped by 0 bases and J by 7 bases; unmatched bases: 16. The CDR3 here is CASSLDTRDRGPYNTQYF. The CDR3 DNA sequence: TGCGCCAGCAGCTTGGACACCCGAGACAGGGGCCCCTATAATACGCAGTATTTT.